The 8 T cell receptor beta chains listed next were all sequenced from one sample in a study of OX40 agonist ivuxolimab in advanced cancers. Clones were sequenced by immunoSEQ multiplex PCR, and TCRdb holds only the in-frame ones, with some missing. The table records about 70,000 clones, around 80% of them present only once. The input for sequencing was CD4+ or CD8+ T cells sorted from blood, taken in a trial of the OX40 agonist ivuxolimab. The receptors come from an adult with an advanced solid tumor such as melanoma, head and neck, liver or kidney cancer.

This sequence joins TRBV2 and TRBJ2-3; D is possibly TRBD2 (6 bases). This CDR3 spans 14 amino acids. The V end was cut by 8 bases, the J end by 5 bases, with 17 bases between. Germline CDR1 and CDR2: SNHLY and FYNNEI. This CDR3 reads CASAAGLEVDTQYF. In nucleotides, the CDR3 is TGTGCCAGCGCTGCGGGGCTCGAGGTAGATACGCAGTATTTT.

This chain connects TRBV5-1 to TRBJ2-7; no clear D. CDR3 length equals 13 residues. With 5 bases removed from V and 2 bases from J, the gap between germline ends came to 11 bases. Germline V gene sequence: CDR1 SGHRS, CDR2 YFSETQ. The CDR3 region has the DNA TGCGCCAGCAGAGACGGACCTACCTACGAGCAGTACTTC. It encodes CASRDGPTYEQYF. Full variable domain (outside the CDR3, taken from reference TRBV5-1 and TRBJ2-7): KAGVTQTPRYLIKTRGQQVTLSCSPISGHRSVSWYQQTPGQGLQFLFEYFSETQRNKGNFPGRFSGRQFSNSRSEMNVSTLELGDSALYLCASRDGPTYEQYFGPGTRLTVT.

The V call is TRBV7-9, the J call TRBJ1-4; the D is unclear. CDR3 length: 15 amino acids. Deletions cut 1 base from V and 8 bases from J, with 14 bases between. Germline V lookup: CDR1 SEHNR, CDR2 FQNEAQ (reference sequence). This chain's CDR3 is CASSLGVGFGEKLFF. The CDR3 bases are TGTGCCAGCAGCTTAGGTGTGGGATTCGGGGAAAAACTGTTTTTT.

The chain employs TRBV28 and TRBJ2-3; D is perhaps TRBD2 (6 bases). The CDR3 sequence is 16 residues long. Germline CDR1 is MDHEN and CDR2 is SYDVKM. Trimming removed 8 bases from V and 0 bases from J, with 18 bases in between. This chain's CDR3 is CASGISGTASTDTQYF. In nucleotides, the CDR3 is TGTGCCAGCGGCATTAGCGGAACCGCTAGCACAGATACGCAGTATTTT.

CDR3 DNA sequence: TGTGCCAGCTCACCACCAGCCGGGGGCCAAGAGACCCAGTACTTC. Its translation is CASSPPAGGQETQYF. V usage is TRBV18 and J usage is TRBJ2-5; D is possibly TRBD2 (6 bases). CDR1 and CDR2 from the germline V gene are KGHSH and LQKENI. Trimming cost V 0 bases and J 1 base, with 9 bases left between them. The CDR3 covers 15 residues. Filled out from reference TRBV18 and TRBJ2-5, the complete variable domain reads NAGVMQNPRHLVRRRGQEARLRCSPMKGHSHVYWYRQLPEEGLKFMVYLQKENIIDESGMPKERFSAEFPKEGPSILRIQQVVRGDSAAYFCASSPPAGGQETQYFGPGTRLLVL.

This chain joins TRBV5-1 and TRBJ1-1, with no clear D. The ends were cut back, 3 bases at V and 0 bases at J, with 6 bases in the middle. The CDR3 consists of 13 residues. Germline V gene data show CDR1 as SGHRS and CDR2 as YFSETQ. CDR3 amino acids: CASSSLMNTEAFF. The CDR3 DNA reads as TGCGCCAGCAGCTCCCTGATGAACACTGAAGCTTTCTTT. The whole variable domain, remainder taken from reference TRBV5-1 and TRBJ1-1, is KAGVTQTPRYLIKTRGQQVTLSCSPISGHRSVSWYQQTPGQGLQFLFEYFSETQRNKGNFPGRFSGRQFSNSRSEMNVSTLELGDSALYLCASSSLMNTEAFFGQGTRLTVV.

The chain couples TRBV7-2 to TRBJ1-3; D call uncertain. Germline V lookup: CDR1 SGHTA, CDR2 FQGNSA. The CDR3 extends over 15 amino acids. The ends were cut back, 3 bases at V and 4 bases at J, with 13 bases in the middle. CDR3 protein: CASSLGHTPGNTIYF. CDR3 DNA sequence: TGTGCCAGCAGCTTGGGTCATACACCCGGAAACACCATATATTTT.

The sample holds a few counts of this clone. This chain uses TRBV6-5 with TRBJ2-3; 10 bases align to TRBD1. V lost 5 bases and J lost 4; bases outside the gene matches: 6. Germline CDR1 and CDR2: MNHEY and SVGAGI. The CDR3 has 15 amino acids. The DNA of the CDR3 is TGTGCCAGCAGTGTACAGGGACAGGGGTCAGATACGCAGTATTTT. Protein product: CASSVQGQGSDTQYF.